This TCR beta chain was sequenced during a study of long-term antiretroviral therapy in people with HIV. Investigators performed immunoSEQ version v3.0 at survey level. Generated by immunoSEQ multiplex PCR, the TCRdb table keeps only in-frame clones and is missing some. The sample has tens of thousands of clones, just over 85% seen once. Germline V gene lookup returns CDR1 PRHDT and CDR2 FYEKMQ (reference sequence). Trimming pared 6 bases from V and 4 bases from J, leaving 17 bases between. The CDR3 sequence is 15 residues long. People in the study who had HIV all got their treatment in the United States. Before DNA extraction, 1-10 million cryopreserved PBMC were held in the samples.

This receptor was identified in a man aged 50-59 years with HIV. Sequencing used unsorted PBMCs, obtained 1.2 years after starting antiretroviral therapy. The V call is TRBV13, the J call TRBJ2-3; D perhaps matches TRBD1 (6 bases). The CDR3 region is CASSSPGVGADTQYF. In DNA, the CDR3 is TGTGCCAGCAGTTCTCCAGGGGTGGGGGCAGATACGCAGTATTTT.